Reported below is one T cell receptor (beta chain). Its antigen is unknown. Time point: newly diagnosed GD, antithyroid drugs for less than 3 months. With RNA extracted from PBMCs as input, the TCR library was made. This entry comes from a study of regulatory T cells in long-lasting Graves disease. With iRepertoire HTBI primers and Arm-PCR of CDR3 regions, TCR beta libraries were built. TCRdb passed the multiplex PCR reads through MiXCR, listing each CDR3 protein once. The sample lists over 350,000 distinct CDR3 sequences; approximately 15% were seen once. The germline CDR1 and CDR2 sequences are SGHNT and YENEEA. V was cut by 8 bases and J by 12 bases, with 14 bases left in between. The CDR3 length is 12 residues. General study points: It was in persistent disease that TRBV28, TRBJ1-2 and TRBJ2-5 were favored. With approximately 2,500 shared public clonotypes, persistent patients exceeded new patients, who shared 966.

In addition, the sample was reused for a study of T cells in Graves' hyperthyroidism and ophthalmopathy. From that study: In patients aged 18 to 65, hyperthyroidism was newly diagnosed, with duration under 2 months.

This specimen was peripheral blood mononuclear cells (PBMCs), taken at new diagnosis, from a patient treated with antithyroid drugs. The TCR sequence derives from a woman aged 45-60 years with Graves disease. The chain combines TRBV11-3 with TRBJ1-6, with D perhaps TRBD1 (6 bases). The CDR3 region has the DNA TGTGCCAGCGGCACAGCAGGGGAACCCCTCCACTTT. This translates into CASGTAGEPLHF. The full variable domain, in which reference TRBV11-3 and TRBJ1-6 provide the parts outside the CDR3, is EAGVVQSPRYKIIEKKQPVAFWCNPISGHNTLYWYLQNLGQGPELLIRYENEEAVDDSQLPKDRFSAERLKGVDSTLKIQPAELGDSAVYLCASGTAGEPLHFGNGTRLTVT.